The clone carrying this T cell receptor (beta chain) was found a few times. What it recognizes is unknown. This specimen comes from a study of cytomegalovirus exposure and HLA in healthy donors. For the study at large: Genetic ancestry analysis placed over 75% of the 400 or so donors that were genotyped in the Caucasian-associated cluster.

The CDR3 contains 16 residues. Germline V gene sequence: CDR1 MGHRA, CDR2 YSYEKL. V shed 1 base, J shed 4 bases, and the junction held 6 bases outside the gene matches. The PCR contained 60 Vbeta and 13 Jbeta primers. The assay was immunoSEQ multiplex PCR, and TCRdb's table has in-frame clones only and misses some. This table has roughly 170,000 clones, more than 70% appearing once. Points from the study as a whole: The listing of approximately 160 TCR beta chains classed them as cytomegalovirus-associated. Roughly uniform sequencing depth across donors was assumed, possibly incorrectly.

V and J are TRBV4-1 and TRBJ2-1, with 8 positions matching TRBD2. The clonotype comes from a girl aged 5-17 years in good health and CMV-seronegative. Sequencing was performed on PBMCs. CDR3 sequence: CASSQASGTRYNEQFF. In nucleotides, the CDR3 is TGCGCCAGCAGCCAAGCATCCGGGACTAGATACAATGAGCAGTTCTTC.